Below are 20 T cell receptor beta chains sequenced from a single sample in a study of blood T cell repertoires in COVID-19. Assay: immunoSEQ multiplex PCR; the TCRdb copy retains only in-frame clones and omits some. The table lists some 270,000 clones, about 80% of them singletons, with around a sixth in the top ten. The source material was peripheral blood. The receptors here all came from a person aged 70 to 85 with COVID-19, enrolled during active disease.

This rearrangement joins TRBV5-1 to TRBJ2-3; 10 bases line up with TRBD2. Trimming at V came to 0 bases and at J to 4 bases, leaving 8 bases not matched to a gene. CDR1 SGHRS and CDR2 YFSETQ come from the germline V gene. This CDR3 region has 17 residues. The CDR3 region has the DNA TGCGCCAGCAGCTTGGCGGGATCTAGCGGGAGTTCAGATACGCAGTATTTT. Translated: CASSLAGSSGSSDTQYF.

This chain joins TRBV7-2 and TRBJ1-3, with TRBD1 as a possible D gene (5 bases). Trimming removed 5 bases at V and 4 bases at J, with 12 bases between. The CDR3 runs 14 residues. CDR1 and CDR2 from the germline V gene are SGHTA and FQGNSA. The CDR3 spells CASSQQVTGNTIYF. CDR3 nucleotide sequence: TGTGCCAGCAGCCAACAGGTTACCGGAAACACCATATATTTT.

V and J are TRBV12-3 or TRBV12-4 and TRBJ2-2; D is uncertain. The CDR3 is 13 residues long. The ends were cut back, 1 base at V and 6 bases at J, with 6 bases in the middle. CDR3 nucleotides: TGTGCCAGCAGTTTAGGGGCTCCCGGGGAGCTGTTTTTT. Translated, it gives CASSLGAPGELFF.

The rearrangement uses TRBV5-4 and TRBJ2-5, with D tentatively TRBD2 (5 bases). Per germline, CDR1 SGHNT and CDR2 YYREEE (reference sequence). CDR3 length equals 13 residues. Trimming pared 4 bases from V and 5 bases from J, leaving 12 bases between. CDR3 DNA: TGTGCCAGCAGCCTCAGGTCGGGGGAGACCCAGTACTTC. Translation gives CASSLRSGETQYF.

This chain joins TRBV10-3 and TRBJ2-2; the match to TRBD2 covers 15 bases. V lost 4 bases and J lost 4; bases outside the gene matches: 4. The CDR3 contains 17 residues. CDR1 is ENHRY, CDR2 SYGVKD, per germline. The CDR3 region is CAISGGLAGGPTGELFF. In nucleotides, the CDR3 is TGTGCCATCAGTGGCGGACTAGCGGGGGGGCCCACCGGGGAGCTGTTTTTT.

This chain connects TRBV19 to TRBJ2-1; weak D call: TRBD2 (6 bases). Trimming removed 9 bases at V and 12 bases at J, with 24 bases between. The CDR3 extends over 14 amino acids. Per germline, CDR1 LNHDA and CDR2 SQIVND (reference sequence). CDR3 sequence reads: CASGSRTGQAGQFF. In DNA form, the CDR3 reads TGTGCCAGCGGGAGTCGCACCGGGCAAGCGGGGCAGTTCTTC.

The chain joins TRBV7-3 to TRBJ2-1; 8 bases agree with TRBD1. Trimming at V came to 3 bases and at J to 5 bases, leaving 12 bases not matched to a gene. In germline, CDR1 is SGHTA, CDR2 FQGTGA. This CDR3 has 17 amino acids. For the CDR3, the DNA is TGTGCCAGCAGCTTGCTGCCTCGACAGGGGAAAAACAATGAGCAGTTCTTC. It specifies CASSLLPRQGKNNEQFF. Full variable domain (remainder filled in from reference TRBV7-3 and TRBJ2-1): GAGVSQTPSNKVTEKGKYVELRCDPISGHTALYWYRQSLGQGPEFLIYFQGTGAADDSGLPNDRFFAVRPEGSVSTLKIQRTERGDSAVYLCASSLLPRQGKNNEQFFGPGTRLTVL.

This chain connects TRBV24-1 to TRBJ2-3; maybe TRBD1 (5 bases). The ends were cut back, 7 bases at V and 3 bases at J, with 16 bases in the middle. The CDR3 extends over 15 amino acids. Germline CDR1 and CDR2: KGHDR and SFDVKD. CDR3 residues: CATSKPGISTDTQYF. For the CDR3, the DNA is TGTGCCACCAGCAAACCAGGGATCTCAACAGATACGCAGTATTTT.

V gene TRBV7-8 combines with J gene TRBJ1-1; 10 nucleotides line up with TRBD1. Trimming took 5 bases from V and 6 from J; bases not matched to a gene: 6. The CDR3 has 14 residues. Germline V CDR1 and CDR2: SGHVS, FQNEAQ. The CDR3 loop reads CASSRDRGDSEAFF. The CDR3, as DNA: TGTGCCAGCAGCCGGGACAGGGGAGATTCTGAAGCTTTCTTT.

Only a few counts were recorded for this clone. The chain is built from TRBV4-2 and TRBJ2-7; maybe TRBD2 (5 bases). The CDR3 length is 12 residues. V was pared by 4 bases and J by 4 bases, with 8 bases between. Germline V CDR1 and CDR2: LGHNA, YNFKEQ. For the CDR3, the DNA is TGTGCCAGCAGCCCGACGGGATACGAGCAGTACTTC. This sequence encodes CASSPTGYEQYF.

The chain is built from TRBV3-1 (or the pseudogene TRBV3-2) and TRBJ1-6; D remains ambiguous. The CDR3 length is 16 residues. V was shortened by 4 bases and J by 7 bases, with 17 bases between the two germline ends. Per germline, CDR1 LGHDT and CDR2 YNNKEL (reference sequence). The CDR3 sequence: CASSPGNPGMNSPLHF. CDR3 DNA: TGTGCCAGCAGCCCGGGGAACCCGGGAATGAATTCACCCCTCCACTTT.

The rearrangement links TRBV7-3 to TRBJ2-3; D perhaps matches TRBD1 (6 bases). V was cut by 7 bases and J by 0 bases, with 8 bases left in between. In germline, CDR1 is SGHTA, CDR2 FQGTGA. CDR3 length equals 13 residues. The chain's CDR3 is CASNTGSTDTQYF. The CDR3 DNA reads TGTGCCAGCAACACAGGGAGCACAGATACGCAGTATTTT.

This sequence joins TRBV5-1 and TRBJ2-3; 7 bases line up with TRBD2. CDR1 and CDR2 (germline): SGHRS, YFSETQ. The CDR3 contains 12 residues. The CDR3 sequence: CASGPNPDTQYF. DNA for the CDR3: TGCGCTAGCGGGCCCAACCCAGATACGCAGTATTTT.

The chain uses TRBV7-2 and TRBJ1-3, with unresolved D. Trimming removed 1 base from V and 6 bases from J, with 16 bases in between. The germline V gene encodes CDR1 SGHTA and CDR2 FQGNSA. This CDR3 contains 16 residues. The CDR3 sequence is CASSLGVNSGPNTIYF. As DNA, the CDR3 is TGTGCCAGCAGCTTAGGTGTGAACAGTGGTCCAAACACCATATATTTT.

The chain couples TRBV6-5 to TRBJ2-7; 9 positions match TRBD1. V dropped 6 bases and J dropped 6; count of bases not matched to a gene: 9. The CDR3 loop spans 14 amino acids. In germline, CDR1 is MNHEY, CDR2 SVGAGI. DNA for the CDR3: TGTGCCAGCAGGAAACAGGGGGCGCGCTTCGAGCAGTACTTC. Translating it yields CASRKQGARFEQYF.

This clone was counted a few times. V and J are TRBV5-1 and TRBJ1-2; D may be TRBD1 (6 bases). Per the germline V gene, CDR1 is SGHRS and CDR2 is YFSETQ. The ends were cut back, 4 bases at V and 2 bases at J, with 9 bases in the middle. This CDR3 contains 13 residues. The CDR3, as DNA: TGCGCCAGCAGCACCGGACAGAACTATGGCTACACCTTC. Translation: CASSTGQNYGYTF.

The gene calls are TRBV7-8 and TRBJ2-2; D not resolved. V was pared by 2 bases and J by 1 base, with 5 bases between. The CDR3 is 14 amino acids. In germline, CDR1 is SGHVS, CDR2 FQNEAQ. This CDR3 reads CASSLSENTGELFF. Here the CDR3 DNA reads TGTGCCAGCAGCTTAAGCGAGAACACCGGGGAGCTGTTTTTT.

The V call is TRBV7-2, the J call TRBJ1-1, with D uncertain. V dropped 0 bases and J dropped 8 bases, with 7 bases sitting between them. Per the germline V gene, CDR1 is SGHTA and CDR2 is FQGNSA. The CDR3 is made up of 12 amino acids. CDR3 sequence: CASSLAYREAFF. The CDR3 region has the DNA TGTGCCAGCAGCTTAGCGTACAGAGAAGCTTTCTTT. Filled out from reference TRBV7-2 and TRBJ1-1, the complete variable domain reads GAGVSQSPSNKVTEKGKDVELRCDPISGHTALYWYRQSLGQGLEFLIYFQGNSAPDKSGLPSDRFSAERTGGSVSTLTIQRTQQEDSAVYLCASSLAYREAFFGQGTRLTVV.

The rearrangement uses TRBV27 and TRBJ2-5; tentatively, D is TRBD2 (5 bases). Germline assignment: CDR1 MNHEY and CDR2 SMNVEV (reference sequence). Deletions cut 3 bases from V and 5 bases from J, with 10 bases between. The CDR3 length is 13 residues. DNA for the CDR3: TGTGCCAGCAGTTTCCTCCCGGGGGAGACCCAGTACTTC. Encoded protein: CASSFLPGETQYF.

The CDR3 nucleotides read TGTGCCAGCAGTTGGGGAGGTGGAAACACCATATATTTT. Translation: CASSWGGGNTIYF. The chain carries TRBV12-3 or TRBV12-4 and TRBJ1-3, with D hard to call. This CDR3 has 13 amino acids. The V end lost 4 bases, the J end lost 3 bases, and 7 bases lay between the germline ends.